These 26 T cell receptor beta chains were all obtained from the same sample, sequenced in a study of blood T cells in healthy people across ages. With a J-beta primer mix and a sample-barcoded 5' primer, a second PCR ran about 7 to 12 cycles. Each CDR3 protein is one row after TCRdb ran MiXCR on the 5' RACE reads. The sample has about 1.8 million distinct CDR3 sequences, less than 50% seen once. The sequenced sample consisted of blood. The source of these receptors is a woman in her forties in good health.

In the case of this clonotype: Its ends do not fully match the called genes, so a read error is possible. The chain is built from TRBV4-1 and TRBJ2-7, with D unresolved. Germline CDR1 and CDR2: MGHRA and YSYEKL. The CDR3 is 14 amino acids. The chain's CDR3 is CGSSQRNTIDEQYF. In nucleotides, the CDR3 is TGCGGCAGCAGCCAAAGAAACACGATCGACGAGCAGTACTTC.

The J gene is TRBJ1-5, the V gene TRBV7-9; 8 nucleotides agree with TRBD1. V lost 1 base and J lost 7; bases outside the gene matches: 9. The germline V gene encodes CDR1 SEHNR and CDR2 FQNEAQ (reference sequence). The CDR3 totals 16 residues. CDR3 in amino acids: CASSLGDGTGGQPQHF. CDR3 sequence (DNA): TGTGCCAGCAGCTTAGGCGACGGGACAGGAGGACAGCCCCAGCATTTT.

The V call is TRBV10-3, the J call TRBJ2-7; D may be TRBD1 (5 bases). The germline gives CDR1 ENHRY, CDR2 SYGVKD. Trimming took 3 bases from V and 2 from J, leaving 8 bases between them. CDR3 length equals 13 residues. CDR3 sequence reads: CAISDDSTYEQYF. In DNA form, the CDR3 reads TGTGCCATCAGTGATGACAGTACCTACGAGCAGTACTTC.

Remarks on this clonotype: The CDR3 does not close with the conserved phenylalanine or tryptophan, likely indicating a read error. V is TRBV12-5 and J is TRBJ1-2, with D maybe TRBD1 (5 bases). The CDR3 totals 15 residues. With 6 bases removed from V and 0 bases from J, the gap between germline ends came to 14 bases. Germline CDR1 is LGHNT and CDR2 is FRNRAP. The CDR3 sequence: CASGRGTGTNYGYTI. CDR3 coding DNA: TGTGCTAGTGGCCGGGGGACGGGGACTAACTATGGCTACACCATC.

This clonotype was observed a few times. The rearrangement uses TRBV12-3 or TRBV12-4 and TRBJ1-1; a possible D gene is TRBD1 (5 bases). This CDR3 comprises 13 residues. Trimming stripped 5 bases from V and 6 bases from J, with 13 bases between. The CDR3 region has the DNA TGTGCCAGCAGTGTTCAGGGAAAGTCTGAAGCTTTCTTT. It codes for CASSVQGKSEAFF.

The chain joins TRBV28 to TRBJ2-1; TRBD1 matches at 12 bases. V lost 7 bases, J lost 8 bases, and 15 bases stayed unmatched. Per the germline V gene, CDR1 is MDHEN and CDR2 is SYDVKM. The CDR3 contains 17 residues. CDR3 coding DNA: TGTGCCAGCATAAACAACCCCGGGACAGGGGGCAGGGATGAGCAGTTCTTC. Amino acid sequence: CASINNPGTGGRDEQFF. The variable domain in full, completed from reference TRBV28 and TRBJ2-1, reads DVKVTQSSRYLVKRTGEKVFLECVQDMDHENMFWYRQDPGLGLRLIYFSYDVKMKEKGDIPEGYSVSREKKERFSLILESASTNQTSMYLCASINNPGTGGRDEQFFGPGTRLTVL.

This chain connects TRBV11-2 to TRBJ2-5; TRBD2 agrees at 9 bases. CDR3 length equals 17 residues. The ends lost 5 bases at V and 5 bases at J; junction bases unmatched: 15. Germline V gene sequence: CDR1 SGHAT, CDR2 FQNNGV. The CDR3: CASSPLALAGLGETQYF. CDR3 DNA: TGTGCCAGCAGCCCCCTCGCCCTAGCGGGGTTGGGGGAGACCCAGTACTTC.

The V call is TRBV6-2 or TRBV6-3, the J call TRBJ2-5, with no clear D. This CDR3 is 13 amino acids long. Trimming took off 6 bases at V and 2 bases at J, with 10 bases between the two ends. From germline, CDR1 is MNHEY and CDR2 SVGEGT. The CDR3 DNA is TGTGCCAGCAGACATAATTCTCAAGAGACCCAGTACTTC. This sequence encodes CASRHNSQETQYF.

The chain recombines TRBV27 with TRBJ2-4; D possibly corresponds to TRBD1 (7 bases). Germline V gives CDR1 MNHEY, CDR2 SMNVEV (reference sequence). The V end was cut by 5 bases, the J end by 13 bases, with 18 bases between. The CDR3 has 13 amino acids. CDR3 sequence (DNA): TGTGCCAGCAGTGCGGGACAGACCTACGGGCAGTACTTC. This sequence encodes CASSAGQTYGQYF.

As regards this clonotype: The junction shows a germline mismatch at one end, possibly a read error. This chain joins TRBV7-9 and TRBJ2-3; 7 bases fit TRBD2. The CDR3 is 14 residues long. Germline V CDR1 and CDR2: SEHNR, FQNEAQ (reference sequence). The CDR3 protein is CASSVLASTGTQYF. CDR3 sequence (DNA): TGTGCCAGCAGCGTACTAGCGAGCACAGGTACGCAGTATTTT. Complete variable domain (other parts from reference TRBV7-9 and TRBJ2-3): DTGVSQNPRHKITKRGQNVTFRCDPISEHNRLYWYRQTLGQGPEFLTYFQNEAQLEKSRLLSDRFSAERPKGSFSTLEIQRTEQGDSAMYLCASSVLASTGTQYFGPGTRLTVL.

This clonotype was recorded a few times. The chain combines TRBV7-2 with TRBJ2-5; D call uncertain. The CDR3 has 14 amino acids. The germline CDR1 and CDR2 sequences are SGHTA and FQGNSA. Trimming left V 1 base short and J 4 bases short, with 10 bases between. CDR3 sequence: CASSLVFGRETQYF. The DNA of the CDR3 is TGTGCCAGCAGCTTAGTTTTTGGAAGAGAGACCCAGTACTTC. Full variable domain (missing parts from reference TRBV7-2 and TRBJ2-5): GAGVSQSPSNKVTEKGKDVELRCDPISGHTALYWYRQSLGQGLEFLIYFQGNSAPDKSGLPSDRFSAERTGGSVSTLTIQRTQQEDSAVYLCASSLVFGRETQYFGPGTRLLVL.

This clonotype was counted ten times or more. V gene TRBV7-2 combines with J gene TRBJ2-7, with TRBD1 matching 10 bases. CDR3 size: 15 residues. V trimming: 5 bases; J trimming: 1 base; junction bases outside the gene matches: 5. Per germline, CDR1 SGHTA and CDR2 FQGNSA. CDR3 nucleotide sequence: TGTGCCAGCAGCCCCCGGACAGGGGGGTCCTACGAGCAGTACTTC. It translates to CASSPRTGGSYEQYF.

In regard to this clonotype: A read error may explain this, as a much larger clone is one base away. The chain links TRBV11-2 to TRBJ2-4; D is possibly TRBD1 (6 bases). The DNA end is a closer match to TRBJ2-7, so the J assignment may be wrong. Germline lookup yields CDR1 SGHAT and CDR2 FQNNGV. The CDR3 extends over 14 amino acids. The CDR3 sequence: CASSSGIGGYEQYF. DNA of the CDR3: TGTGCCAGCAGCTCCGGGATAGGGGGCTACGAGCAGTACTTC.

As regards this clonotype: The junction shows a germline mismatch at one end, possibly a read error. This rearrangement joins TRBV4-1 to TRBJ2-3, with 12 bases matching TRBD2. The CDR3 is 19 residues long. Looked up from germline, CDR1 is MGHRA and CDR2 is YSYEKL. CDR3 DNA: TGTGCCAGCAGCCAAGATCGGCCTAGCGGGGGGGACTCCACAGATACGCAGTATTTT. It specifies CASSQDRPSGGDSTDTQYF.

V usage is TRBV5-6 and J usage is TRBJ2-6; either TRBD1 or TRBD2 may fit D (6 bases each). The germline V gene encodes CDR1 SGHDT and CDR2 YYEEEE. Trimming cost V 4 bases and J 1 base, with 18 bases left between them. The CDR3 runs to 18 residues. The CDR3 reads CASSRESGQWSGANVLTF. The DNA for the CDR3 is TGTGCCAGCAGCCGGGAGTCTGGACAGTGGTCTGGGGCCAACGTCCTGACTTTC.

The rearrangement joins TRBV18 to TRBJ2-1; D is perhaps TRBD1 (6 bases). TRBJ2-7 explains the end of the DNA better; the J call may be wrong. The CDR3 loop spans 14 amino acids. Per the germline V gene, CDR1 is KGHSH and CDR2 is LQKENI. CDR3 nucleotides: TGTGCCAGCTCATTAAAGCAGGGGTACAATGAGCAGTACTTC. Translated: CASSLKQGYNEQYF.

This sequence joins TRBV4-2 and TRBJ2-3, with 9 nucleotides matching TRBD2. The CDR3 loop spans 17 amino acids. Trimming at V came to 1 base and at J to 4 bases, leaving 9 bases not matched to a gene. Germline V gene data show CDR1 as LGHNA and CDR2 as YNFKEQ. The CDR3 nucleotides read TGTGCCAGCAGCCAAGGTAGAGGACTAGCGAGGGCAGATACGCAGTATTTT. Translation gives CASSQGRGLARADTQYF.

The CDR3 here is CSVEGGEGGGTDTQYF. The CDR3 nucleotides are TGCAGCGTTGAAGGGGGTGAGGGGGGGGGCACAGATACGCAGTATTTT. This chain connects TRBV29-1 to TRBJ2-3, with D tentatively TRBD2 (7 bases). The CDR3 is made up of 16 amino acids. Per the germline V gene, CDR1 is SQVTM and CDR2 is ANQGSEA. Trimming cost V 1 base and J 1 base, with 15 bases left between them.

The chain couples TRBV11-2 to TRBJ2-1; 9 positions agree with TRBD1. Germline trimming cut 9 bases from V and 7 bases from J; bases unmatched to any gene: 16. The CDR3 consists of 16 residues. Germline CDR1 is SGHAT and CDR2 is FQNNGV. The CDR3 region is CASLKRVDRGWNEQFF. In nucleotides, the CDR3 is TGTGCCAGTCTAAAACGGGTGGACAGGGGATGGAATGAGCAGTTCTTC.

As DNA, the CDR3 is TGCGCCAGCAGCTTGGTATCCGGGACAGGGGGGAATGAAGCTTTCTTT. Its protein product is CASSLVSGTGGNEAFF. The chain combines TRBV5-1 with TRBJ1-1, with 11 bases identical to TRBD1. The CDR3 extends over 16 amino acids. V shed 0 bases and J 7 bases; nucleotides not matched to a gene: 8. CDR1 and CDR2 (germline): SGHRS, YFSETQ.

The chain employs TRBV20-1 and TRBJ2-7; maybe TRBD1 (7 bases). V dropped 3 bases and J dropped 3 bases, with 18 bases sitting between them. There are 15 residues in the CDR3. CDR1 and CDR2 from the germline V gene are DFQATT and SNEGSKA (reference sequence). The CDR3 reads CSASDAGTAGYEQYF. Written as DNA, the CDR3 is TGCAGTGCTAGTGACGCCGGGACAGCGGGCTACGAGCAGTACTTC.

The V call is TRBV6-1, the J call TRBJ2-1; 11 nucleotides match TRBD2. J lost 4 bases, V lost 4 bases, and 9 bases had no gene match. CDR1 and CDR2 from the germline V gene are MNHNS and SASEGT. The CDR3 extends over 17 amino acids. The chain's CDR3 is CASSGMTSGANYNEQFF. The CDR3, as DNA: TGTGCCAGCAGTGGTATGACTAGCGGGGCCAATTACAATGAGCAGTTCTTC.

This rearrangement joins TRBV4-3 to TRBJ2-1, with no clear D. The DNA end favors TRBJ2-7, so the J call may be wrong. The germline CDR1 and CDR2 sequences are LGHNA and YSLEER. The CDR3 is 15 amino acids. Written as DNA, the CDR3 is TGCGCCAGCAGCCAAGGAGCAAACTCTTACAATGAGCAGTACTTC. It translates to CASSQGANSYNEQYF.

The chain is built from TRBV15 and TRBJ1-4, with no clear D. Trimming pared 0 bases from V and 0 bases from J, leaving 11 bases between. Germline CDR1 LNHNV, CDR2 YYDKDF (reference sequence). CDR3 length: 17 amino acids. The CDR3 spells CATSRDLADATNEKLFF. In DNA, the CDR3 is TGTGCCACCAGCAGAGATTTGGCAGATGCAACTAATGAAAAACTGTTTTTT.

The genes are TRBV20-1 and TRBJ1-2; the D is unclear. CDR1 and CDR2 (germline): DFQATT, SNEGSKA (reference sequence). This CDR3 contains 11 residues. Trimming took 5 bases from V and 8 from J, leaving 12 bases between them. CDR3 nucleotides: TGCAGTGCTCAGTCAGCCGAAGGCTACACCTTC. Its translation: CSAQSAEGYTF.

The rearrangement uses TRBV12-3 or TRBV12-4 and TRBJ2-1; weak D call: TRBD2 (6 bases). V lost 6 bases to trimming and J lost 5 bases, with 14 bases between them. The CDR3 is made up of 14 amino acids. CDR3 nucleotide sequence: TGTGCCAGCAGCTCAGCCTGGGGGGACAATGAGCAGTTCTTC. It codes for CASSSAWGDNEQFF.